The next 25 T cell receptor beta chains were all read from a single sample in a study of control samples from healthy donors and cancer patients. Repertoires were generated with immunoSEQ multiplex PCR, while TCRdb's copy carries only in-frame clones and drops some. The sample holds some 45,000 clones, around 93% seen once. The sample was PBMCs. The receptor set was obtained from a woman in her thirties or forties with head and neck cancer.

The chain joins TRBV7-9 to TRBJ1-2; 9 bases map to TRBD1. Germline assignment: CDR1 SEHNR and CDR2 FQNEAQ (reference sequence). CDR3 length equals 14 residues. Trimming removed 5 bases from V and 3 bases from J; junction bases left unmatched: 4. CDR3 sequence (DNA): TGTGCCAGCAGCCCGACAGGGGGTGACTATGGCTACACCTTC. Protein: CASSPTGGDYGYTF.

This clone counts as medium-sized. The chain recombines TRBV11-3 with TRBJ2-7; the match to TRBD2 covers 10 bases. V shed 3 bases, J shed 2 bases, and the junction held 1 base outside the gene matches. The CDR3 is made up of 14 amino acids. The V gene's germline CDR1 is SGHNT and CDR2 YENEEA. The CDR3 DNA follows: TGTGCCAGCAGCTTGACTAGCGGGCCCTACGAGCAGTACTTC. It is translated as CASSLTSGPYEQYF.

The CDR3 nucleotides read TGCAGTGCTCAGGGGCCCGGGGAGCTGTTTTTT. Translating gives CSAQGPGELFF. The rearrangement uses TRBV20-1 and TRBJ2-2, with D possibly TRBD1 on 6 matching bases. Germline V gene sequence: CDR1 DFQATT, CDR2 SNEGSKA (reference sequence). This CDR3 comprises 11 residues. Trimming cost V 5 bases and J 6 bases, with 7 bases left between them.

The chain carries TRBV27 and TRBJ1-2; D may be TRBD1 (5 bases). The CDR3 runs to 14 residues. Trimming pared 6 bases from V and 5 bases from J, leaving 16 bases between. Germline V lookup: CDR1 MNHEY, CDR2 SMNVEV (reference sequence). The CDR3, as DNA: TGTGCCAGCAGAATGCAGGGAATAGAATATGGCTACACCTTC. This translates into CASRMQGIEYGYTF.

The gene calls are TRBV19 and TRBJ1-5; D remains ambiguous. Germline V lookup: CDR1 LNHDA, CDR2 SQIVND (reference sequence). The V end was cut by 8 bases, the J end by 1 base, with 6 bases between. The CDR3 length is 12 residues. The DNA for the CDR3 is TGTGCCAGTCGGTCCAGCAATCAGCCCCAGCATTTT. It codes for CASRSSNQPQHF.

In its sample, this clone was seen once. This sequence joins TRBV21-1 and TRBJ1-1. TRBV21-1 is listed as a pseudogene. There are 18 residues in the CDR3. CDR3 sequence (DNA): TGTGCCAGCAGCAACGCTCCCGGGGGGGGACGGTCGAACACTGAAGCTTTCTTT. Encoded protein: CASSNAPGGGRSNTEAFF.

The rearrangement links TRBV5-1 to TRBJ2-1; tentative D call: TRBD2 (6 bases). Trimming shortened V by 3 bases and J by 6 bases, and 16 bases separated the two germline ends. The germline CDR1 and CDR2 sequences are SGHRS and YFSETQ. This CDR3 contains 15 residues. CDR3 sequence (DNA): TGCGCCAGCAGCTGGGGGACGGGGGAATCCAATGAGCAGTTCTTC. Protein sequence: CASSWGTGESNEQFF.

By proportion, this clone is medium-sized. The V call is TRBV14, the J call TRBJ2-1, with TRBD2 matching 8 bases. This CDR3 has 16 residues. CDR1 SGHDN and CDR2 FVKESK come from the germline V gene. V was clipped by 4 bases and J by 7 bases; unmatched bases: 12. In nucleotides, the CDR3 is TGTGCCAGCAGCCCCCAGATCAGCGGGAGTACTAATGAGCAGTTCTTC. Translating gives CASSPQISGSTNEQFF. The full variable domain, its missing parts supplied by reference TRBV14 and TRBJ2-1, is EAGVTQFPSHSVIEKGQTVTLRCDPISGHDNLYWYRRVMGKEIKFLLHFVKESKQDESGMPNNRFLAERTGGTYSTLKVQPAELEDSGVYFCASSPQISGSTNEQFFGPGTRLTVL.

The genes are TRBV12-3 or TRBV12-4 and TRBJ2-5, with D tentatively TRBD1 or TRBD2 (5 bases each). Trimming pared 4 bases from V and 7 bases from J, leaving 7 bases between. This CDR3 has 11 residues. The CDR3 region is CASSSGRTQYF. The CDR3 DNA reads TGTGCCAGCAGTTCGGGACGGACCCAGTACTTC.

This sequence joins TRBV5-4 and TRBJ1-1; no clear D gene. The CDR3 extends over 14 amino acids. Germline CDR1 reads SGHNT; CDR2 reads YYREEE (reference sequence). V was pared by 0 bases and J by 1 base, with 7 bases between. CDR3 region: CASSLAPGNTEAFF. The CDR3 nucleotides read TGTGCCAGCAGCTTGGCCCCGGGGAACACTGAAGCTTTCTTT.

This clone was seen more than once but under ten times. This chain uses TRBV7-2 with TRBJ1-1; a weak D match, TRBD1 (5 bases). Germline CDR1 reads SGHTA; CDR2 reads FQGNSA. The CDR3 extends over 16 amino acids. V lost 5 bases to trimming and J lost 4 bases, with 20 bases between them. The CDR3 DNA reads TGTGCCAGCAGCCCCCAGGGAGGACCGGTGGGCACTGAAGCTTTCTTT. It codes for CASSPQGGPVGTEAFF.

V and J are TRBV21-1 and TRBJ2-2. TRBV21-1 is reported as a pseudogene. The CDR3 totals 15 residues. CDR3 region: CASSPRDGTTGELFF. CDR3 sequence (DNA): TGTGCCAGCAGCCCCCGGGACGGAACCACCGGGGAGCTGTTTTTT.

This clone appeared a single time. The chain carries TRBV5-6 and TRBJ1-6; D possibly corresponds to TRBD1 (6 bases). CDR3 length equals 13 residues. Germline V gene data show CDR1 as SGHDT and CDR2 as YYEEEE. Trimming pared 4 bases from V and 8 bases from J, leaving 10 bases between. The CDR3 sequence: CASSQDSYSPLHF. CDR3 sequence (DNA): TGTGCCAGCAGCCAGGACAGTTATTCACCCCTCCACTTT.

The chain uses TRBV2 and TRBJ2-1; D is uncertain. V gave up 4 bases and J gave up 0 bases, with 7 bases separating them. Per germline, CDR1 SNHLY and CDR2 FYNNEI. This CDR3 spans 14 amino acids. This chain's CDR3 is CASSVWGSYNEQFF. In DNA, the CDR3 is TGTGCCAGCAGTGTATGGGGCTCCTACAATGAGCAGTTCTTC.

This chain uses TRBV28 with TRBJ1-1; weak D call: TRBD1 (5 bases). This CDR3 is built from 16 residues. Germline lookup yields CDR1 MDHEN and CDR2 SYDVKM. The V end was cut by 8 bases, the J end by 1 base, with 20 bases between. DNA for the CDR3: TGTGCCAGCGAAAGATGGGGGTGGGAGAGGAACACTGAAGCTTTCTTT. Its translation: CASERWGWERNTEAFF.

This clone was observed once. The chain has TRBV6-5 and TRBJ1-1; tentatively, D is TRBD1 (5 bases). Germline V lookup: CDR1 MNHEY, CDR2 SVGAGI. V was trimmed by 8 bases and J by 2 bases, leaving 15 bases between them. CDR3 length: 14 residues. CDR3 sequence (DNA): TGTGCCAGCCGGGGGGTCCCCACTAACACTGAAGCTTTCTTT. Translated: CASRGVPTNTEAFF.

This chain links TRBV7-8 with TRBJ2-7, with 7 bases fitting TRBD1. V lost 5 bases, J lost 6 bases, and 13 bases stayed unmatched. Germline CDR1 is SGHVS and CDR2 is FQNEAQ. This CDR3 has 15 amino acids. The chain's CDR3 is CASSPGRQGLGEQYF. The CDR3 region has the DNA TGTGCCAGCAGCCCAGGAAGACAGGGTTTAGGCGAGCAGTACTTC. The full variable domain, in which reference TRBV7-8 and TRBJ2-7 provide the parts outside the CDR3, is GAGVSQSPRYKVAKRGQDVALRCDPISGHVSLFWYQQALGQGPEFLTYFQNEAQLDKSGLPSDRFFAERPEGSVSTLKIQRTQQEDSAVYLCASSPGRQGLGEQYFGPGTRLTVT.

The chain combines TRBV12-5 with TRBJ1-2; D uncertain. V was trimmed by 7 bases and J by 8 bases, leaving 14 bases between them. Germline V gives CDR1 LGHNT, CDR2 FRNRAP. The CDR3 contains 12 residues. The CDR3 DNA is TGTGCTAGTGCCTCCTTTGTCGGGGGCTACACCTTC. This sequence encodes CASASFVGGYTF.

This clone has more than one count but fewer than ten. The genes are TRBV4-1 and TRBJ2-7; D may match TRBD1 or TRBD2 (5 bases each). The germline V gene encodes CDR1 MGHRA and CDR2 YSYEKL. This CDR3 region has 13 residues. The V gene lost 6 bases and the J gene lost 1 base, with 10 bases spanning the gap. The CDR3 here is CASRGVASYEQYF. The CDR3 DNA sequence: TGCGCCAGCAGGGGGGTAGCGTCCTACGAGCAGTACTTC.

The genes are TRBV7-6 and TRBJ2-7; tentatively, D is TRBD1 or TRBD2 (5 bases each). Germline assignment: CDR1 SGHVS and CDR2 FNYEAQ. The CDR3 spans 16 residues. V was pared by 4 bases and J by 6 bases, with 22 bases between. CDR3 residues: CASSSAGDSPLPEQYF. CDR3 nucleotide sequence: TGTGCCAGCAGCTCCGCGGGCGACAGCCCTCTCCCCGAGCAGTACTTC.

The chain employs TRBV18 and TRBJ1-2; the D gene is possibly TRBD1 (6 bases). The V and J ends lost 3 bases and 4 bases respectively, with 18 bases between them. CDR1 KGHSH and CDR2 LQKENI come from the germline V gene. The CDR3 contains 16 residues. The CDR3 region is CASSPRGQVHFYGYTF. CDR3 nucleotide sequence: TGTGCCAGCTCACCCCGGGGGCAGGTTCACTTCTATGGCTACACCTTC.

The chain employs TRBV30 and TRBJ1-1, with D hard to call. CDR3 length equals 11 residues. The V and J ends lost 5 bases and 1 base respectively, with 5 bases between them. Germline loops: CDR1 GTSNPN, CDR2 SVGIG (reference sequence). The CDR3 region is CAWERNTEAFF. In DNA, the CDR3 is TGTGCCTGGGAGCGGAACACTGAAGCTTTCTTT. Variable domain in full (rest from reference TRBV30 and TRBJ1-1): SQTIHQWPATLVQPVGSPLSLECTVEGTSNPNLYWYRQAAGRGLQLLFYSVGIGQISSEVPQNLSASRPQDRQFILSSKKLLLSDSGFYLCAWERNTEAFFGQGTRLTVV.

This chain uses TRBV11-2 with TRBJ2-7, with TRBD1 identical over 8 bases. The CDR3 runs to 15 residues. The germline gives CDR1 SGHAT, CDR2 FQNNGV. Trimming took 4 bases from V and 3 from J; bases not matched to a gene: 8. The CDR3 reads CASSYVYRGDYEQYF. DNA of the CDR3: TGTGCCAGCAGCTACGTCTACAGGGGGGACTACGAGCAGTACTTC.

The chain is built from TRBV2 and TRBJ1-5; weak D call: TRBD1 (5 bases). The CDR3 runs 13 residues. Looked up from germline, CDR1 is SNHLY and CDR2 is FYNNEI. With 4 bases removed from V and 5 bases from J, the gap between germline ends came to 9 bases. The chain's CDR3 is CASSADRHQPQHF. DNA for the CDR3: TGTGCCAGCAGTGCCGACAGACATCAGCCCCAGCATTTT.

The V and J genes are TRBV6-6 and TRBJ1-3; tentatively, D is TRBD1 (5 bases). The CDR3 covers 13 residues. Trimming left V 10 bases short and J 0 bases short, with 10 bases between. Germline CDR1 MNHNY, CDR2 SVGAGI (reference sequence). CDR3 sequence (DNA): TGTGCCACATTCGGGACCTCTGGAAACACCATATATTTT. This encodes CATFGTSGNTIYF.